This TCR beta chain was sequenced for a study of T cell repertoires in cytomegalovirus infection. Study at large: The authors used CMV epitopes that were HLA-C-restricted (recently identified) and HLA-B-restricted (well studied). Shared public TCR beta signatures pointed to both CMV infection and a matching HLA type.

This clonotype turned up a few times. What it binds is unknown. TCRdb re-called the reads through MiXCR, storing one row per CDR3 protein. This repertoire shows nearly 700,000 distinct CDR3 sequences, 30% to 35% found once; its top ten account for about 20%. Losses at the gene ends were 6 bases for V and 7 bases for J; bases not matched to a gene: 8. The length of the CDR3 is 15 residues. Germline V gives CDR1 MDHEN, CDR2 SYDVKM. The chain is built from TRBV28 and TRBJ2-3, with 12 bases aligning to TRBD2. This sample comprised cultured PBMCs, obtained from culture after CMV antigen stimulation. The TCR originated in a human donor in good health (CMV status not recorded). Some clones in this sample may be carry-over from other donors' samples. CDR3 sequence: CASSQMTSGSYTQYF. The CDR3, as DNA: TGTGCCAGCAGCCAGATGACTAGCGGGAGTTATACGCAGTATTTT.